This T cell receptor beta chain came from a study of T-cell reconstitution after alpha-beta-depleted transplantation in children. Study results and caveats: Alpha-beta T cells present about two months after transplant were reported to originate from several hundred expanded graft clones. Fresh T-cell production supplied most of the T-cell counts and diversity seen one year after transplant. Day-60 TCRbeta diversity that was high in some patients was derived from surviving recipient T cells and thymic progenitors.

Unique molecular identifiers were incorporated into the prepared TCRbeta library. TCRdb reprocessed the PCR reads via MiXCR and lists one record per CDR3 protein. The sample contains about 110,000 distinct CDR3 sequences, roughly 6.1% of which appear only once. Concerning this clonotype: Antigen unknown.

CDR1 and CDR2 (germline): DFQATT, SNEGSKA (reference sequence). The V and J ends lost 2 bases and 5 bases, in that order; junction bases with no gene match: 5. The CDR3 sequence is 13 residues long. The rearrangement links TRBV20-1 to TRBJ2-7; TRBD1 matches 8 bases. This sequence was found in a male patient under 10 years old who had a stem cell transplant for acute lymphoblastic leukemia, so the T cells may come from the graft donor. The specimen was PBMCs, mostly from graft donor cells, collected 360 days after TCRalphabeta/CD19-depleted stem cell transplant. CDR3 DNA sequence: TGCAGTGCTAGATGGACAGGGTCCCACGAGCAGTACTTC. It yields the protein CSARWTGSHEQYF.